The text below deals with one T cell receptor beta chain. Its antigen is unknown. The data derive from a study of cytomegalovirus exposure and HLA in healthy donors. Study findings and constraints: In a later analysis, a missense DCLRE1C variant was linked to TCR beta V- and J-gene trimming. The later analysis indicated that the majority of CMV-associated TCR beta chains appeared HLA-restricted.

The V gene lost 4 bases and the J gene lost 7 bases, with 11 bases spanning the gap. The CDR3 runs to 14 residues. Per germline, CDR1 SGHVS and CDR2 FNYEAQ. PCR was performed using 60 Vbeta and 13 Jbeta primers. The data were produced by immunoSEQ multiplex PCR, yet TCRdb's version contains in-frame clones alone and is incomplete. The sample has around 120,000 clones; approximately 80% are singletons. Sequencing was done on a sample of PBMCs. The sequence was collected from a human donor in good health. The rearrangement links TRBV7-6 to TRBJ1-6; D is unresolved. The CDR3 spells CASSSPLVNSPLHF. The CDR3 nucleotides are TGTGCCAGCAGCTCCCCCCTCGTCAATTCACCCCTCCACTTT.